A selection of T cell receptor beta chains follows, all from one sample in a study of blood T cell repertoires in COVID-19. Measured with immunoSEQ multiplex PCR; TCRdb has only the in-frame clones, and not every one. Of about 140,000 clones in the sample, about nine tenths were seen once. The sequencing sample was made of peripheral blood. These receptors were taken from a man over 45 with active or convalescent COVID-19. The CDR3 runs from the conserved cysteine through the conserved F or W. Each record gives: V gene, D gene, J gene, clone size, CDR3 DNA, CDR3 protein. A D gene is named only where the DNA matches it firmly. Clone size, where shown, is once, few, many, or a class for clones that have expanded.

V gene: TRBV7-9; D gene: .; J gene: TRBJ2-5; clone size: .; CDR3 DNA: TGTGCCAGCAGTCACGACAGGTCCGGGGAGACCCAGTACTTC; CDR3 protein: CASSHDRSGETQYF
V gene: TRBV6-2/TRBV6-3; D gene: .; J gene: TRBJ1-2; clone size: once; CDR3 DNA: TGTGCCAGCAGTTACTCTAGAGGTCCGAACTATGGCTACACCTTC; CDR3 protein: CASSYSRGPNYGYTF
V gene: TRBV5-1; D gene: TRBD2; J gene: TRBJ2-1; clone size: .; CDR3 DNA: TGCGCCAGCAGCTTGGTTCGGGAGGGGTACAATGAGCAGTTCTTC; CDR3 protein: CASSLVREGYNEQFF
V gene: TRBV4-2; D gene: TRBD2; J gene: TRBJ2-1; clone size: .; CDR3 DNA: TGTGCCAGCAGCCCTGAGCGGGAGGGGTACAATGAGCAGTTCTTC; CDR3 protein: CASSPEREGYNEQFF
V gene: TRBV19; D gene: TRBD2; J gene: TRBJ2-7; clone size: .; CDR3 DNA: TGTGCCAGTAGTATACCCGGGACTAGCGAGCAGTACTTC; CDR3 protein: CASSIPGTSEQYF
V gene: TRBV9; D gene: .; J gene: TRBJ2-1; clone size: .; CDR3 DNA: TGTGCCAGCAGCGTAGATCTAGCTGAATACAATGAGCAGTTCTTC; CDR3 protein: CASSVDLAEYNEQFF
V gene: TRBV5-1; D gene: .; J gene: TRBJ1-1; clone size: .; CDR3 DNA: TGCGCCAGCAGCCCCACTGACAGCCTGAACACTGAAGCTTTCTTT; CDR3 protein: CASSPTDSLNTEAFF
V gene: TRBV24-1; D gene: TRBD1; J gene: TRBJ2-7; clone size: .; CDR3 DNA: TGTGCCACCAGTGACCAGGGGGCCACAGTGTACGAGCAGTACTTC; CDR3 protein: CATSDQGATVYEQYF
V gene: TRBV6-5; D gene: TRBD1; J gene: TRBJ1-4; clone size: .; CDR3 DNA: TGTGCCAGCAGTTCCGGGACAGGGATTAAACTGTTTTTT; CDR3 protein: CASSSGTGIKLFF
V gene: TRBV3-1/TRBV3-2; D gene: TRBD1; J gene: TRBJ1-5; clone size: once; CDR3 DNA: TGTGCCAGCAGCCAAGATACAGGGGGCGTTCAGCCCCAGCATTTT; CDR3 protein: CASSQDTGGVQPQHF
V gene: TRBV28; D gene: .; J gene: TRBJ1-1; clone size: .; CDR3 DNA: TGTGCCAGCAGTCCCCATGGGGCGAAGAACACTGAAGCTTTCTTT; CDR3 protein: CASSPHGAKNTEAFF
V gene: TRBV27; D gene: TRBD1; J gene: TRBJ1-3; clone size: .; CDR3 DNA: TGTGCCAGCAGTTTGACCCCGGACAGGGGAAACACCATATATTTT; CDR3 protein: CASSLTPDRGNTIYF
V gene: TRBV18; D gene: .; J gene: TRBJ2-1; clone size: .; CDR3 DNA: TGTGCCAGCTCACCGGCTAGATGGAGTGAGCAGTTCTTC; CDR3 protein: CASSPARWSEQFF
V gene: TRBV19; D gene: TRBD1; J gene: TRBJ2-5; clone size: .; CDR3 DNA: TGTGCCAGTAGCCTGCGACAGGGGTCTACTGCGCAAGAGACCCAGTACTTC; CDR3 protein: CASSLRQGSTAQETQYF
V gene: TRBV24-1; D gene: TRBD1; J gene: TRBJ2-3; clone size: .; CDR3 DNA: TGTGCCACCAGTGCACAGGGGGTAACCACAGATACGCAGTATTTT; CDR3 protein: CATSAQGVTTDTQYF
V gene: TRBV7-9; D gene: TRBD1; J gene: TRBJ1-4; clone size: .; CDR3 DNA: TGTGCCAGCAGTGCGGGAGGGGGCAGTGAAAAACTGTTTTTT; CDR3 protein: CASSAGGGSEKLFF
V gene: TRBV5-8; D gene: TRBD2; J gene: TRBJ2-5; clone size: .; CDR3 DNA: TGTGCCAGCAGCTCAGGCAGCGGGGGTCACGAGACCCAGTACTTC; CDR3 protein: CASSSGSGGHETQYF
V gene: TRBV27; D gene: .; J gene: TRBJ1-5; clone size: .; CDR3 DNA: TGTGCCAGCAGTTTGGGCCGGGGAGGCGATCAGCCCCAGCATTTT; CDR3 protein: CASSLGRGGDQPQHF
V gene: TRBV11-2; D gene: TRBD1; J gene: TRBJ2-6; clone size: .; CDR3 DNA: TGTGCCACCAGCAGGGACAGGGGGCGCGCTGGGGCCAACGTCCTGACTTTC; CDR3 protein: CATSRDRGRAGANVLTF
V gene: TRBV14; D gene: TRBD2; J gene: TRBJ2-1; clone size: .; CDR3 DNA: TGTGCCAGCAGCCTCGGACTAGCGGGAGTCAATGAGCAGTTCTTC; CDR3 protein: CASSLGLAGVNEQFF
V gene: TRBV28; D gene: .; J gene: TRBJ1-2; clone size: .; CDR3 DNA: TGTGCCAGCAGTTTTTCAACATCTCACCTCTTACCGATCGCCAACTATGGCTACACCTTC; CDR3 protein: CASSFSTSHLLPIANYGYTF
V gene: TRBV27; D gene: TRBD2; J gene: TRBJ2-7; clone size: once; CDR3 DNA: TGTGCCAGCAGTTTAAAGGGACTAGGGTACGAGCAGTACTTC; CDR3 protein: CASSLKGLGYEQYF
V gene: TRBV12-5; D gene: TRBD2; J gene: TRBJ2-7; clone size: .; CDR3 DNA: TGTGCTAGTGGTTTATTGGGACGTAGCGGGAGGGGAGACTACGAGCAGTACTTC; CDR3 protein: CASGLLGRSGRGDYEQYF
V gene: TRBV6-6; D gene: TRBD2; J gene: TRBJ2-1; clone size: .; CDR3 DNA: TGTGCCAGCTCTAACGGGCACGGGAGGGGCTACAATGAGCAGTTCTTC; CDR3 protein: CASSNGHGRGYNEQFF
V gene: TRBV24-1; D gene: TRBD1; J gene: TRBJ2-1; clone size: once; CDR3 DNA: TGTGCCACCAGTGACACTACAGGGGGCATCCAGGTCAATGAGCAGTTCTTC; CDR3 protein: CATSDTTGGIQVNEQFF
V gene: TRBV2; D gene: .; J gene: TRBJ1-5; clone size: many; CDR3 DNA: TGTGCCAGCAGTGAACGGACACCAGATCAGCCCCAGCATTTT; CDR3 protein: CASSERTPDQPQHF
V gene: TRBV6-1; D gene: TRBD1; J gene: TRBJ1-4; clone size: many; CDR3 DNA: TGTGCCAGCAGTGAAGGGACAGGGGTGGAAAAACTGTTTTTT; CDR3 protein: CASSEGTGVEKLFF
V gene: TRBV4-3; D gene: .; J gene: TRBJ2-3; clone size: .; CDR3 DNA: TGCGCCAGCAGCCCCTACGTGAGGGGTGGGGGGACAGATACGCAGTATTTT; CDR3 protein: CASSPYVRGGGTDTQYF